This TCR beta chain was documented in a study of cytotoxic CD8 clonotypes in ibrutinib-treated CLL. Study as a whole: Productive templates averaged about 250,000 per sample, and productive rearrangements 90,000 to 100,000. Study-wide points: Rare overall, public clonotypes shrank or held steady under therapy. Clonality showed a rise at ibrutinib response that reversed toward baseline at progression.

This clone has more than one count but fewer than ten. Antigen specificity is unknown. As input for TCR beta libraries, about 2 micrograms of genomic DNA came from cryopreserved PBMCs. Libraries were prepared by immunoSEQ multiplex PCR; TCRdb keeps only in-frame clonotypes and omits some of them. Among around 250,000 clones listed, under 80% were seen once. This CDR3 has 15 amino acids. V gave up 10 bases and J gave up 2 bases, with 15 bases separating them. The V gene's germline CDR1 is LNHDA and CDR2 SQIVND (reference sequence). This clonotype was sampled from a human donor with chronic lymphocytic leukemia. The chain carries TRBV19 and TRBJ2-6; D tentatively reads TRBD1 or TRBD2 (5 bases each). The source was PBMCs, collected after 24 months of ibrutinib treatment. In DNA, the CDR3 is TGTGCCACCCAGAGGGGTAACACTGGGGCCAACGTCCTGACTTTC. Residues: CATQRGNTGANVLTF.